One sample yielded the 15 T cell receptor beta chains listed below, sequenced in a study of blood T cells in healthy people across ages. The authors ran a second PCR of 7 to 11 cycles using a sample-barcoded 5' primer and a J-beta primer mix. MiXCR, run by TCRdb on the 5' RACE reads, gives a single entry per CDR3 protein. This sample yields 790,000 or so distinct CDR3 sequences, of which about 46% are seen a single time; over 15% belongs to the top ten. Sequencing input: blood. The receptors originated from a man older than 75 in good health.

This sequence joins TRBV11-2 and TRBJ2-1, with D possibly matching TRBD2 (5 bases). Germline V lookup: CDR1 SGHAT, CDR2 FQNNGV. The V and J ends lost 6 bases and 15 bases respectively, with 15 bases between them. This CDR3 is 11 amino acids long. CDR3 residues: CASRQTRIPFF. The CDR3 DNA reads as TGTGCCAGCAGGCAAACTAGGATCCCGTTCTTC.

This clonotype was picked up a small number of times. The gene calls are TRBV20-1 and TRBJ2-5, with 9 bases fitting TRBD2. Trimming at V came to 4 bases and at J to 0 bases, leaving 6 bases not matched to a gene. The CDR3 runs 15 residues. Per the germline V gene, CDR1 is DFQATT and CDR2 is SNEGSKA (reference sequence). DNA for the CDR3: TGCAGTGCTACCCCAGCGGGGGGAAACCAAGAGACCCAGTACTTC. It specifies CSATPAGGNQETQYF.

This clonotype was seen a few times. This rearrangement joins TRBV5-6 to TRBJ2-1; 10 nucleotides agree with TRBD2. The V gene's germline CDR1 is SGHDT and CDR2 YYEEEE. The CDR3 length is 14 residues. The V and J ends lost 7 bases and 8 bases, in that order; junction bases with no gene match: 9. The CDR3 sequence: CASRPGLASDEQFF. Here the CDR3 DNA reads TGTGCCAGCCGACCGGGACTAGCGTCGGATGAGCAGTTCTTC.

V gene TRBV12-3 or TRBV12-4 combines with J gene TRBJ2-1; D gene ambiguous. The CDR3 consists of 13 residues. V was shortened by 5 bases and J by 7 bases, with 12 bases between the two germline ends. CDR3 sequence: CASSAARRNEQFF. CDR3 sequence (DNA): TGTGCCAGCAGTGCGGCGAGAAGGAATGAGCAGTTCTTC.

The chain combines TRBV7-2 with TRBJ1-6; D uncertain. Germline lookup yields CDR1 SGHTA and CDR2 FQGNSA. V was cut by 4 bases and J by 9 bases, with 19 bases left in between. This CDR3 comprises 16 residues. CDR3: CASSSQPFVTGSPLHF. The CDR3 DNA reads TGTGCCAGCAGCTCACAGCCTTTCGTTACGGGTTCACCCCTCCACTTT.

The chain has TRBV11-1 and TRBJ2-7, with 7 bases matching TRBD2. The DNA end lines up better with TRBJ2-5; the J call may be wrong. The CDR3 is 16 residues long. Germline V gene data show CDR1 as SGHAT and CDR2 as FQDESV (reference sequence). As DNA, the CDR3 is TGTGCCAGCAGACCTCAACCGGGACTACTACAAGAGACCCAGTACTTC. Its protein product is CASRPQPGLLQETQYF.

This clonotype appeared many times. The J gene is TRBJ2-7, the V gene TRBV5-1, with D unresolved. Trimming cost V 4 bases and J 3 bases, with 11 bases left between them. Per germline, CDR1 SGHRS and CDR2 YFSETQ. The CDR3 contains 13 residues. CDR3 region: CASSNGINYEQYF. DNA of the CDR3: TGCGCCAGCAGCAATGGGATAAACTACGAGCAGTACTTC.

V gene TRBV27 combines with J gene TRBJ2-1; maybe TRBD2 (6 bases). This CDR3 comprises 17 residues. The V and J ends lost 4 bases and 0 bases respectively, with 16 bases between them. The germline V gene has CDR1 MNHEY and CDR2 SMNVEV (reference sequence). The CDR3 sequence: CASSSRLVSSSYNEQFF. CDR3 DNA: TGTGCCAGCAGTTCCCGACTAGTCTCGAGCTCCTACAATGAGCAGTTCTTC.

The chain recombines TRBV5-1 with TRBJ2-5, with 11 bases lining up with TRBD1. V was clipped by 4 bases and J by 11 bases; unmatched bases: 13. From germline, CDR1 is SGHRS and CDR2 YFSETQ. There are 15 residues in the CDR3. The CDR3 spells CASSQGQGAHNEQYF. The CDR3 nucleotides are TGCGCCAGCAGCCAAGGACAGGGGGCTCACAATGAGCAGTACTTC.

As concerns this clonotype: Possible read error: a much larger clone is one base away. The chain combines TRBV29-1 with TRBJ2-7; D uncertain. Deletions cut 3 bases from V and 3 bases from J, with 12 bases between. The CDR3 spans 13 residues. Germline V gives CDR1 SQVTM, CDR2 ANQGSEA. In DNA, the CDR3 is TGCAGCGTTGAGGGCGGTGGAAACTACGAGCAGTACTTC. Its protein product is CSVEGGGNYEQYF.

This chain links TRBV9 with TRBJ2-3; 11 positions match TRBD2. Trimming removed 3 bases from V and 4 bases from J; junction bases left unmatched: 7. This CDR3 is 16 amino acids long. CDR1 is SGDLS, CDR2 YYNGEE, per germline. The CDR3 is CASSGRTSGSADTQYF. The CDR3 DNA follows: TGTGCCAGCAGCGGCCGGACTAGCGGGTCTGCAGATACGCAGTATTTT.

The genes are TRBV5-1 and TRBJ1-5; 8 bases line up with TRBD1. This CDR3 comprises 16 residues. CDR1 is SGHRS, CDR2 YFSETQ, per germline. V dropped 0 bases and J dropped 0; count of bases not matched to a gene: 2. In nucleotides, the CDR3 is TGCGCCAGCAGCTTGGGGACAGGGAATAGCAATCAGCCCCAGCATTTT. Translation: CASSLGTGNSNQPQHF.

This clonotype has just a few counts. This chain uses TRBV6-6 with TRBJ2-6; 7 nucleotides match TRBD2. Trimming took 7 bases from V and 2 from J; bases not matched to a gene: 5. CDR3 length: 15 residues. Germline CDR1 is MNHNY and CDR2 is SVGAGI (reference sequence). CDR3 protein: CASTPTSAGANVLTF. In DNA form, the CDR3 reads TGTGCCAGCACTCCTACTAGCGCTGGGGCCAACGTCCTGACTTTC.

The genes are TRBV2 and TRBJ2-1, with TRBD2 matching over 12 bases. V dropped 7 bases and J dropped 5; count of bases not matched to a gene: 6. Germline assignment: CDR1 SNHLY and CDR2 FYNNEI. This CDR3 is 15 amino acids long. The CDR3 protein is CASIKTSGSHNEQFF. CDR3 nucleotide sequence: TGTGCCAGCATCAAGACTAGCGGGAGTCACAATGAGCAGTTCTTC.

This chain links TRBV12-3 or TRBV12-4 with TRBJ1-4; 8 nucleotides align to TRBD1. The J segment lost 8 bases and the V segment lost 6 bases, leaving 8 bases of the junction unmatched. The CDR3 loop spans 14 amino acids. Written as DNA, the CDR3 is TGTGCCAGCAGCAACAGGGGGGTTGGGGAAAAACTGTTTTTT. Encoded protein: CASSNRGVGEKLFF.